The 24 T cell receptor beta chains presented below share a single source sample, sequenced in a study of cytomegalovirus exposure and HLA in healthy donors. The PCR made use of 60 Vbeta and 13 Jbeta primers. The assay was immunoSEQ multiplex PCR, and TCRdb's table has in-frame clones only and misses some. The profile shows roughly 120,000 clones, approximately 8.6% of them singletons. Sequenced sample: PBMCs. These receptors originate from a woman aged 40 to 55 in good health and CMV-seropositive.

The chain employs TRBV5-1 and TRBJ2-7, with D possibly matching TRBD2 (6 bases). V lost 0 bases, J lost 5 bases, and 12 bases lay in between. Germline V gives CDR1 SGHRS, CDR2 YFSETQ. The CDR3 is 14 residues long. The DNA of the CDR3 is TGCGCCAGCAGCTTGGCCTCGGGGGAGAACGAGCAGTACTTC. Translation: CASSLASGENEQYF. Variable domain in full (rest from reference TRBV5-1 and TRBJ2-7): KAGVTQTPRYLIKTRGQQVTLSCSPISGHRSVSWYQQTPGQGLQFLFEYFSETQRNKGNFPGRFSGRQFSNSRSEMNVSTLELGDSALYLCASSLASGENEQYFGPGTRLTVT.

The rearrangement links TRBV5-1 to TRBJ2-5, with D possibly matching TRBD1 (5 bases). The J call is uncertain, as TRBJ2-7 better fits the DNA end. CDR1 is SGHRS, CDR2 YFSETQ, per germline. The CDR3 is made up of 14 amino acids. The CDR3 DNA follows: TGCGCCAGCAGCCTCCCGCAGGGTAGTTACGAGCAGTACTTC. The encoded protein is CASSLPQGSYEQYF.

Here the CDR3 reads CAISESPDTYEQYF. The CDR3 DNA sequence: TGTGCCATCAGTGAGAGTCCAGACACCTACGAGCAGTACTTC. The chain carries TRBV10-3 and TRBJ2-7; D is uncertain. V shed 2 bases and J shed 2 bases, with 10 bases lying between them. The CDR3 loop spans 14 amino acids. Germline V gene sequence: CDR1 ENHRY, CDR2 SYGVKD.

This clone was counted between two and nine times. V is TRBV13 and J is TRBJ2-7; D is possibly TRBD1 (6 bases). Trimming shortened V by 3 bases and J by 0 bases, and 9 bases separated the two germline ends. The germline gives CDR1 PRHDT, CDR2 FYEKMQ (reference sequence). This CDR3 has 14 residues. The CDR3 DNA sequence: TGTGCCAGCAGCTTCGGGGACACCTCCTACGAGCAGTACTTC. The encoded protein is CASSFGDTSYEQYF.

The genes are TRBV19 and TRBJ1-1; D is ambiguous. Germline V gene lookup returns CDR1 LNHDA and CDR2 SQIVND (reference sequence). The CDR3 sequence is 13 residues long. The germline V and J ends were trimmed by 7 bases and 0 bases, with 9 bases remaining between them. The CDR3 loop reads CASTPGMNTEAFF. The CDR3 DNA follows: TGTGCCAGTACCCCGGGGATGAACACTGAAGCTTTCTTT.

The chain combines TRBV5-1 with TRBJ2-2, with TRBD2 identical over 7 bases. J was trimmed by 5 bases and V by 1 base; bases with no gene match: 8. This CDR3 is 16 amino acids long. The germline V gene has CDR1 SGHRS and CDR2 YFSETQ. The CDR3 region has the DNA TGCGCCAGCAGCTTGCGGGGGGAAAAGGCTACCGGGGAGCTGTTTTTT. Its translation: CASSLRGEKATGELFF.

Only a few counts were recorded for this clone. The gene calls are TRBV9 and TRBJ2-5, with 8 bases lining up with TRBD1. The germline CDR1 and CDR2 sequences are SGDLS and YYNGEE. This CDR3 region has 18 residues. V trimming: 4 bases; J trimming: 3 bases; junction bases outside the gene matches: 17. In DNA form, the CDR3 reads TGTGCCAGCAGCCCCCAAGGTTGGACAGGGAGCCTGAAAGAGACCCAGTACTTC. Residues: CASSPQGWTGSLKETQYF. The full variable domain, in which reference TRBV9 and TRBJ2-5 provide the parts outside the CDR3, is DSGVTQTPKHLITATGQRVTLRCSPRSGDLSVYWYQQSLDQGLQFLIQYYNGEERAKGNILERFSAQQFPDLHSELNLSSLELGDSALYFCASSPQGWTGSLKETQYFGPGTRLLVL.

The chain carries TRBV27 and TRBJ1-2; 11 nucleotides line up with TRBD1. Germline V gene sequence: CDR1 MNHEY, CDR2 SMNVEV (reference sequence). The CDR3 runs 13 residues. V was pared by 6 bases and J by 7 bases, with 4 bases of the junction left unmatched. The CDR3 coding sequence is TGTGCCAGCAGAAGGACAGGGGGCATTGGCTACACCTTC. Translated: CASRRTGGIGYTF.

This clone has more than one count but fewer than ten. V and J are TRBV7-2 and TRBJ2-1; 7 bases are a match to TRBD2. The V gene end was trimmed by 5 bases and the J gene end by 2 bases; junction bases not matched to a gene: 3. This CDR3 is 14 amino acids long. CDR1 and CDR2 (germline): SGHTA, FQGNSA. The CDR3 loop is CASSPGTTYNEQFF. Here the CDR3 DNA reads TGTGCCAGCAGCCCCGGGACTACCTACAATGAGCAGTTCTTC.

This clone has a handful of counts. The CDR3 sequence is CASSGTQGYNTEAFF. CDR3 in DNA: TGTGCCAGCAGTGGAACACAGGGGTACAACACTGAAGCTTTCTTT. This rearrangement joins TRBV25-1 to TRBJ1-1, with TRBD1 identical over 7 bases. Trimming at V came to 4 bases and at J to 2 bases, leaving 7 bases not matched to a gene. CDR3 length equals 15 residues. In germline, CDR1 is MGHDK, CDR2 SYGVNS. Based on the CDR3 plus reference TRBV25-1 and TRBJ1-1, the full variable domain is EADIYQTPRYLVIGTGKKITLECSQTMGHDKMYWYQQDPGMELHLIHYSYGVNSTEKGDLSSESTVSRIRTEHFPLTLESARPSHTSQYLCASSGTQGYNTEAFFGQGTRLTVV.

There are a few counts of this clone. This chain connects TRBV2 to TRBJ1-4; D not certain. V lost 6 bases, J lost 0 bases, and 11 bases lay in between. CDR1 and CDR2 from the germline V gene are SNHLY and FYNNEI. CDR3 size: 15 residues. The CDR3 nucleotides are TGTGCCAGCAGGGCTACGGACTCAACTAATGAAAAACTGTTTTTT. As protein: CASRATDSTNEKLFF.

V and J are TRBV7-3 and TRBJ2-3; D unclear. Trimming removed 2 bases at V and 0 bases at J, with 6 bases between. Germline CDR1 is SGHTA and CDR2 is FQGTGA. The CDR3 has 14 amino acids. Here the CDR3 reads CASSLGSSTDTQYF. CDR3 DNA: TGTGCCAGCAGCTTAGGTAGTAGCACAGATACGCAGTATTTT.

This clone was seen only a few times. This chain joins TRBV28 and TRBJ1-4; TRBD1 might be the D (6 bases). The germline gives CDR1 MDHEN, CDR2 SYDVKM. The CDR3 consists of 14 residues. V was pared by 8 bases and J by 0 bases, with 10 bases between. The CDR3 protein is CASREGATNEKLFF. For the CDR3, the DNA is TGTGCCAGCCGAGAGGGGGCAACTAATGAAAAACTGTTTTTT.

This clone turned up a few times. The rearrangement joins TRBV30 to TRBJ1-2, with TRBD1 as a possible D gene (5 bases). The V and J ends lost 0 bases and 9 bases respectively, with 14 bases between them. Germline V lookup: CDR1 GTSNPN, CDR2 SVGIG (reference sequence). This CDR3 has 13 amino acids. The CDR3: CAWSVGQGGSYTF. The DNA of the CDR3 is TGTGCCTGGAGTGTAGGCCAGGGAGGGAGCTACACCTTC.

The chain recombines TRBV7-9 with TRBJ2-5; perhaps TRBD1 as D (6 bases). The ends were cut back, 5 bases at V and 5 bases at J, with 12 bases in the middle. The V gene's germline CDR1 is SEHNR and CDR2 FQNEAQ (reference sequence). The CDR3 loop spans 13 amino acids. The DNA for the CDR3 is TGTGCCAGCAGCCTCAGGGGAGCGGAGACCCAGTACTTC. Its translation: CASSLRGAETQYF.

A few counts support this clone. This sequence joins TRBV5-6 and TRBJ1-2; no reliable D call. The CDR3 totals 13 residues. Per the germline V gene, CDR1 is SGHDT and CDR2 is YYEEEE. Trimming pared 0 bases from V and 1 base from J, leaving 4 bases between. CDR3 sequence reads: CASSLDSNYGYTF. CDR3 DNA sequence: TGTGCCAGCAGCTTGGACAGTAACTATGGCTACACCTTC.

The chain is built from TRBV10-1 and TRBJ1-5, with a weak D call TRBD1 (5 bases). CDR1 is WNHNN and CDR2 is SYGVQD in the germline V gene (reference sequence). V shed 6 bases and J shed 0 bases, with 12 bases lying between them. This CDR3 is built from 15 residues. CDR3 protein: CASRCRQFSNQPQHF. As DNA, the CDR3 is TGCGCCAGCAGATGCCGACAGTTTAGCAATCAGCCCCAGCATTTT.

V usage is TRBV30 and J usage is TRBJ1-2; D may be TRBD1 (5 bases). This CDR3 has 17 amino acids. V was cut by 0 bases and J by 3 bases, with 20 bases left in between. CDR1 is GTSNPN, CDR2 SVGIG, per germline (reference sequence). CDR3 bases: TGTGCCTGGAGTGTACCCAACTATTCAGGGTCTCACTATGGCTACACCTTC. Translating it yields CAWSVPNYSGSHYGYTF. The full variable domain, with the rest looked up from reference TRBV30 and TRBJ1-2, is SQTIHQWPATLVQPVGSPLSLECTVEGTSNPNLYWYRQAAGRGLQLLFYSVGIGQISSEVPQNLSASRPQDRQFILSSKKLLLSDSGFYLCAWSVPNYSGSHYGYTFGSGTRLTVV.

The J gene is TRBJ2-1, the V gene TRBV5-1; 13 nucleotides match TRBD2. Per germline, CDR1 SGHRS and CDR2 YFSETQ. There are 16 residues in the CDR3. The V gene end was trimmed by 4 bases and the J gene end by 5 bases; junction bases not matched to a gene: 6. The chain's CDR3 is CASSVPGTSGNNEQFF. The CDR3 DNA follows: TGCGCCAGCAGCGTACCCGGGACTAGCGGGAACAATGAGCAGTTCTTC.

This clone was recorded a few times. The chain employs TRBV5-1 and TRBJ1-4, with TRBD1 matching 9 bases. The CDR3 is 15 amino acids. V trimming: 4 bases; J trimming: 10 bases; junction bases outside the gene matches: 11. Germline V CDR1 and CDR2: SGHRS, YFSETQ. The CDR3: CASSPYGDREGKLFF. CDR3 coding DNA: TGCGCCAGCAGCCCGTACGGGGACAGGGAAGGAAAACTGTTTTTT.

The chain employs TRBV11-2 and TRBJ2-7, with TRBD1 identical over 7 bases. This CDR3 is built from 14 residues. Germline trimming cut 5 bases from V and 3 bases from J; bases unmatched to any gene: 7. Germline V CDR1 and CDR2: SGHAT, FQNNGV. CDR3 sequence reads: CASSPRQGSYEQYF. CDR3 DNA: TGTGCCAGCAGCCCCCGACAGGGTAGCTACGAGCAGTACTTC.

The CDR3 DNA reads TGTGCCAGCAGACAACAGGGGGCGCGGGAAAAACTGTTTTTT. Amino acids: CASRQQGAREKLFF. V and J are TRBV5-4 and TRBJ1-4; the match to TRBD1 covers 9 bases. Per the germline V gene, CDR1 is SGHNT and CDR2 is YYREEE (reference sequence). J gave up 8 bases and V 5 bases, and 7 bases lay outside the gene matches. The CDR3 extends over 14 amino acids. The variable domain in full, completed from reference TRBV5-4 and TRBJ1-4, reads ETGVTQSPTHLIKTRGQQVTLRCSSQSGHNTVSWYQQALGQGPQFIFQYYREEENGRGNFPPRFSGLQFPNYSSELNVNALELDDSALYLCASRQQGAREKLFFGSGTQLSVL.

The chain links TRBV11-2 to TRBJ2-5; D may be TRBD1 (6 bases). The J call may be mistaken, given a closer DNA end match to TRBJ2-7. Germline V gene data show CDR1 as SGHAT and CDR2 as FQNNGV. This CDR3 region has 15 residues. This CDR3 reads CASSLGRGVSYEQYF. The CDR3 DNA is TGTGCCAGCAGCTTAGGCAGGGGAGTCAGCTACGAGCAGTACTTC.

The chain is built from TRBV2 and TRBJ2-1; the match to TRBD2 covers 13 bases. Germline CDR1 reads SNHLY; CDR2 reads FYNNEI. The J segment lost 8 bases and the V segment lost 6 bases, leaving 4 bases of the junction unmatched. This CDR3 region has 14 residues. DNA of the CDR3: TGTGCCAGCAGACGACTAGCGGGGGGCGATGAGCAGTTCTTC. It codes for CASRRLAGGDEQFF.